The present TCR beta chain was sequenced within a study of blood T cell repertoires in COVID-19. Study-wide background: Both acute and convalescent COVID-19 samples were obtained from the United States, Italy and Spain. Nucleic acid was either cDNA or gDNA, and it came from T cells, B-cell-depleted T cells, or PBMCs.

As originally analysed: Estimated nucleated cell counts came from reference gene primer amplification. Sequencing was performed with immunoSEQ multiplex PCR; in TCRdb, only in-frame clones are kept and a portion is missing. For V, J and clone size, that table is used; D and trimming come from the DNA. The sample shows around 250,000 clones, about four fifths of them seen only once. The origin of this receptor is a man under 40 who had recovered from COVID-19. Sequenced material: peripheral blood.

CDR3 protein: CASSPPPGTNEKLFF. CDR3 DNA sequence: TGTGCCAGCAGTCCCCCTCCGGGGACTAATGAAAAACTGTTTTTT. This chain joins TRBV6-1 and TRBJ1-4; D not resolved. Looked up from germline, CDR1 is MNHNS and CDR2 is SASEGT. CDR3 length: 15 amino acids. The V gene lost 5 bases and the J gene lost 2 bases, with 12 bases spanning the gap.